The source of this T cell receptor beta chain is a study of OX40 agonist ivuxolimab in advanced cancers. Study-level background: Antecedent anti-PD-1, anti-PD-L1 or anti-CTLA-4 therapy was permissible, with roughly 40% having received some.

With respect to this clone: Its antigen is unidentified.

Study-level points and caveats: The study found that CD8+ T cells averaged more expanded clones than CD4+. The 0.1-3.0 mg/kg partial responders had among the lowest clonal expansion. At 0.1 to 3.0 mg/kg and by week 6, CD4+ and CD8+ T cells in the blood had expanded clonally.

The assay was immunoSEQ multiplex PCR, and TCRdb's table has in-frame clones only and misses some. The sample yields 45,000 to 55,000 clones, approximately 94% seen once. Germline CDR1 is SEHNR and CDR2 is FQNEAQ (reference sequence). V was cut by 1 base and J by 9 bases, with 16 bases left in between. The CDR3 is 15 amino acids. This clonotype was sampled from an adult with an advanced solid tumor such as melanoma, head and neck, liver or kidney cancer. J is TRBJ2-1 and V is TRBV7-9; a possible D gene is TRBD2 (6 bases). The sequences come from CD4+ or CD8+ T cells sorted from blood, collected in a trial of the OX40 agonist ivuxolimab. Here the CDR3 reads CASSLERLGSSEQFF. DNA for the CDR3: TGTGCCAGCAGCTTAGAGAGACTAGGGTCGAGTGAGCAGTTCTTC.